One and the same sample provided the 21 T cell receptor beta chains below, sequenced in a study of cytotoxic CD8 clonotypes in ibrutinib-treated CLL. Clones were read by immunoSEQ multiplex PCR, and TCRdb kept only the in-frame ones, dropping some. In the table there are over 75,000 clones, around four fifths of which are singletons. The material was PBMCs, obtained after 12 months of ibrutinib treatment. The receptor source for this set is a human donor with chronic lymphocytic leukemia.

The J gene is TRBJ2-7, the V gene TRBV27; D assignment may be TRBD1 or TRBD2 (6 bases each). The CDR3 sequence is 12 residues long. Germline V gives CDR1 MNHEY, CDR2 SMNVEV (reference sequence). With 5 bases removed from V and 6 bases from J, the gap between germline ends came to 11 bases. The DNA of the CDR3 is TGTGCCAGCAGTGTCAGGGGAGGCGAGCAGTACTTC. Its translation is CASSVRGGEQYF.

CDR3 sequence (DNA): TGCGCCAGCAGCCAAGAACAGCCCTCCTACAATGAGCAGTTCTTC. The encoded protein is CASSQEQPSYNEQFF. The chain recombines TRBV4-3 with TRBJ2-1; no clear D gene. This CDR3 comprises 15 residues. The V end was cut by 0 bases, the J end by 0 bases, with 6 bases between. CDR1 is LGHNA, CDR2 YSLEER, per germline.

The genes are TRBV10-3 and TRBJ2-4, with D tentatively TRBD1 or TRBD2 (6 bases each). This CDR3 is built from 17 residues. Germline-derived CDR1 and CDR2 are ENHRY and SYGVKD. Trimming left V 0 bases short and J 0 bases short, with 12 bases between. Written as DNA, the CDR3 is TGTGCCATCAGTGAGTCTACGGGGGCAAAAGCCAAAAACATTCAGTACTTC. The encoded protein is CAISESTGAKAKNIQYF.

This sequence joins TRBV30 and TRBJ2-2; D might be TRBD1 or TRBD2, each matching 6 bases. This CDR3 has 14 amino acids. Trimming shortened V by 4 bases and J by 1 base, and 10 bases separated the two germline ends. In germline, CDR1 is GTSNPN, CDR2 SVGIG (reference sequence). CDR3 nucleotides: TGTGCCTGGAAGGGGGGTATGAACACCGGGGAGCTGTTTTTT. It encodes CAWKGGMNTGELFF.

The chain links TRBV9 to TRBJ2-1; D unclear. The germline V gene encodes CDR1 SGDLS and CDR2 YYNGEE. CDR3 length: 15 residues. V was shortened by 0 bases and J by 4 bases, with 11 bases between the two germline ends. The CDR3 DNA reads TGTGCCAGCAGCGTAGACATCTCTCTATACAATGAGCAGTTCTTC. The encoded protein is CASSVDISLYNEQFF.

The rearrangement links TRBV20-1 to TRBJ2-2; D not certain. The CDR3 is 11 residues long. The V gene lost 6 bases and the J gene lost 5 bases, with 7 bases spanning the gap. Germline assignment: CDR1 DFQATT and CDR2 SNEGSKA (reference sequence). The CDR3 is CSAPRTGELFF. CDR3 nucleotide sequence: TGCAGTGCCCCAAGGACCGGGGAGCTGTTTTTT.

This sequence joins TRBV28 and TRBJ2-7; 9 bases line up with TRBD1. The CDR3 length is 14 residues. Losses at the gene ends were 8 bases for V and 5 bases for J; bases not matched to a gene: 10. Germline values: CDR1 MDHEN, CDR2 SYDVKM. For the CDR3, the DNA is TGTGCCAGCGAAAGGGGGACAGGGCGACACGAGCAGTACTTC. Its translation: CASERGTGRHEQYF. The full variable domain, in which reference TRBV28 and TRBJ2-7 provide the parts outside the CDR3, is DVKVTQSSRYLVKRTGEKVFLECVQDMDHENMFWYRQDPGLGLRLIYFSYDVKMKEKGDIPEGYSVSREKKERFSLILESASTNQTSMYLCASERGTGRHEQYFGPGTRLTVT.

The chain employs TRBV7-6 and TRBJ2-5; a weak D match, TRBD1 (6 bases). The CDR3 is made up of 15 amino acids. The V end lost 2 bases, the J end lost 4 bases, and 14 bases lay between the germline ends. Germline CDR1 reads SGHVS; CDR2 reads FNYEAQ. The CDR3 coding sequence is TGTGCCAGCAGCTTAAAAGGACAGCTAATAGAGACCCAGTACTTC. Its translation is CASSLKGQLIETQYF.

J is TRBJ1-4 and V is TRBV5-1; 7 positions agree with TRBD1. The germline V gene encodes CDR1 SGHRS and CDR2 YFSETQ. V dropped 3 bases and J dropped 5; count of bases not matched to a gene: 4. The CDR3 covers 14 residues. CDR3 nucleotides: TGCGCCAGCAGCTCACCGGGACAGAATGAAAAACTGTTTTTT. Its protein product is CASSSPGQNEKLFF.

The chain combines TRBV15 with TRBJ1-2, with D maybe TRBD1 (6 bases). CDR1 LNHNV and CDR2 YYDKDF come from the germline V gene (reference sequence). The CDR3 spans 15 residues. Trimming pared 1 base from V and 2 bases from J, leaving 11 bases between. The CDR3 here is CATSRVETGNYGYTF. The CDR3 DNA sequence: TGTGCCACCAGCAGAGTAGAAACAGGGAACTATGGCTACACCTTC.

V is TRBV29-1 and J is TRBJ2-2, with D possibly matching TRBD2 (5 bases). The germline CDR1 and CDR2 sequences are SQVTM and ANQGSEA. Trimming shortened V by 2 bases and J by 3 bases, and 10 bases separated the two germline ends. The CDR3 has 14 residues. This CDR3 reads CSVESSPYTGELFF. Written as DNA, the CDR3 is TGCAGCGTTGAATCTAGCCCGTACACCGGGGAGCTGTTTTTT.

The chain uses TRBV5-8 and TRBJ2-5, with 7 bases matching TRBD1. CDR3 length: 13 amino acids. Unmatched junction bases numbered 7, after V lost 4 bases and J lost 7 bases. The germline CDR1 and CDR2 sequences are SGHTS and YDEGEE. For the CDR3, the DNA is TGTGCCAGCAGCCAACAGGGGCGAGGGACCCAGTACTTC. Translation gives CASSQQGRGTQYF. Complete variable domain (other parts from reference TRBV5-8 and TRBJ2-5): EAGVTQSPTHLIKTRGQQATLRCSPISGHTSVYWYQQALGLGLQFLLWYDEGEERNRGNFPPRFSGRQFPNYSSELNVNALELEDSALYLCASSQQGRGTQYFGPGTRLLVL.

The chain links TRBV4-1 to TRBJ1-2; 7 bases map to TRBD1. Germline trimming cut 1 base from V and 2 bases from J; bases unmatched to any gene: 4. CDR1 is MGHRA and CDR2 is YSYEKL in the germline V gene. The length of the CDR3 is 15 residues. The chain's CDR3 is CASSQGRGTNYGYTF. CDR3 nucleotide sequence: TGCGCCAGCAGCCAAGGCAGGGGGACCAACTATGGCTACACCTTC.

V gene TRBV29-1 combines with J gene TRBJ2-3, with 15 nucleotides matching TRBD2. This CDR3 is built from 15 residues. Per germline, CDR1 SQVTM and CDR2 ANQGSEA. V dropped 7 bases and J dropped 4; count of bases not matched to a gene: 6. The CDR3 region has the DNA TGCAGCGCCCGGACTAGCGGGGGGGTCTCAGATACGCAGTATTTT. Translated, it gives CSARTSGGVSDTQYF.

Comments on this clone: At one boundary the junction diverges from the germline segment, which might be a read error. The CDR3 region is CASSQDRLAEAFF. DNA for the CDR3: TGTGCCAGCAGCCAAGACAGGCTCGCTGAGGCTTTCTTT. This chain joins TRBV5-4 and TRBJ1-1; possible D gene TRBD1, 6 bases. Looked up from germline, CDR1 is SGHNT and CDR2 is YYREEE (reference sequence). CDR3 size: 13 residues.

The CDR3 is CASSFTGPNEKLFF. The DNA of the CDR3 is TGTGCCAGCAGCTTCACAGGGCCTAATGAAAAACTGTTTTTT. The V gene is TRBV5-4, the J gene TRBJ1-4, with D tentatively TRBD1 (6 bases). Deletions cut 2 bases from V and 3 bases from J, with 8 bases between. There are 14 residues in the CDR3. The germline V gene encodes CDR1 SGHNT and CDR2 YYREEE (reference sequence). Drawing the rest from reference TRBV5-4 and TRBJ1-4, the complete variable domain is ETGVTQSPTHLIKTRGQQVTLRCSSQSGHNTVSWYQQALGQGPQFIFQYYREEENGRGNFPPRFSGLQFPNYSSELNVNALELDDSALYLCASSFTGPNEKLFFGSGTQLSVL.

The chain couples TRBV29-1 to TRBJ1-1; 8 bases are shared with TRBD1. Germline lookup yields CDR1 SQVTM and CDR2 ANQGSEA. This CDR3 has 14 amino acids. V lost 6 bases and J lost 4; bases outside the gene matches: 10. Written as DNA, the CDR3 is TGCAGCGTGCACACCGCGGACAGGGCCACTGAAGCTTTCTTT. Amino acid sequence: CSVHTADRATEAFF.

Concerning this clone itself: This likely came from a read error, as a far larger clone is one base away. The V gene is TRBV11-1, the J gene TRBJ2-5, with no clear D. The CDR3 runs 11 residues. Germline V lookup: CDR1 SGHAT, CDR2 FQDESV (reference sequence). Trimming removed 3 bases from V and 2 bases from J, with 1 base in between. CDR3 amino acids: CASSFQETQYF. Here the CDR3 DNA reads TGTGCCAGCAGCTTTCAAGAGACCCAGTACTTC.

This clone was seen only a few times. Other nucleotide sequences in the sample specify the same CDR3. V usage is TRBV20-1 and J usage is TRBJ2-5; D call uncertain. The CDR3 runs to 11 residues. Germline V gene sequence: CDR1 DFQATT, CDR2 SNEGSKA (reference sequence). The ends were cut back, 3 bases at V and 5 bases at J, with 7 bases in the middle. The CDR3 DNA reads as TGCAGTGCTAGTGGAGTGGAGACCCAGTACTTC. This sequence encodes CSASGVETQYF.

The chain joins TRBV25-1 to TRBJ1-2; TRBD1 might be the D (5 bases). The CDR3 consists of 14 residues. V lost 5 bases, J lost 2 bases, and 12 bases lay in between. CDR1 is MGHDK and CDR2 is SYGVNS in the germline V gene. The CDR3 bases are TGTGCCAGCAGTCCCGGGGGAGTGAACTATGGCTACACCTTC. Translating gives CASSPGGVNYGYTF.

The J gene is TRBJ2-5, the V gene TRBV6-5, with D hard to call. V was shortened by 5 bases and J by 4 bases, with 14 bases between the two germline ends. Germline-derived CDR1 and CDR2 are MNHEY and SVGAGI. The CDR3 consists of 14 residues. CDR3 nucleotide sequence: TGTGCCAGCAGTCTTGGCGATGGGGTAGAGACCCAGTACTTC. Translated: CASSLGDGVETQYF.